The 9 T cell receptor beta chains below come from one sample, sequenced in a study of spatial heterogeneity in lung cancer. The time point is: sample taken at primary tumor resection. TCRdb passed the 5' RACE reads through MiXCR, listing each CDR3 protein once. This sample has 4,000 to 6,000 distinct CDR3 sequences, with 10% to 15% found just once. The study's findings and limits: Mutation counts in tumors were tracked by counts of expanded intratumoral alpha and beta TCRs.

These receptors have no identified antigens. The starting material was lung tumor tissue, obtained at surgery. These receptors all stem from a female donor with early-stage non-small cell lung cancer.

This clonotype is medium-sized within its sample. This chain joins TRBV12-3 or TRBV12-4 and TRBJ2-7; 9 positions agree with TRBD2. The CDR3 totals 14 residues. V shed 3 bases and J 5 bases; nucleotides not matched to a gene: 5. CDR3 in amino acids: CASSFGSGGNEQYF. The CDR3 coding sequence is TGTGCCAGCAGTTTTGGCAGCGGGGGGAACGAGCAGTACTTC.

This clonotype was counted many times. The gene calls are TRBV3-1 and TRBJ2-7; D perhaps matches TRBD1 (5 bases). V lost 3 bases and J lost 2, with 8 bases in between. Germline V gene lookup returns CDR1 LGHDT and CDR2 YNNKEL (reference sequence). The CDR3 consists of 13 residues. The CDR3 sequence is CASSHLTAYEQYF. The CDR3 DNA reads TGTGCCAGCAGCCATCTGACAGCCTACGAGCAGTACTTC.

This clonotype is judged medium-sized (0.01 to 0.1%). The CDR3 region is CASSRGTTGELFF. The CDR3 DNA reads as TGTGCCAGTAGTAGAGGAACGACCGGGGAGCTGTTTTTT. This rearrangement joins TRBV19 to TRBJ2-2, with D unresolved. Germline CDR1 is LNHDA and CDR2 is SQIVND (reference sequence). V was trimmed by 4 bases and J by 5 bases, leaving 8 bases between them. The CDR3 totals 13 residues.

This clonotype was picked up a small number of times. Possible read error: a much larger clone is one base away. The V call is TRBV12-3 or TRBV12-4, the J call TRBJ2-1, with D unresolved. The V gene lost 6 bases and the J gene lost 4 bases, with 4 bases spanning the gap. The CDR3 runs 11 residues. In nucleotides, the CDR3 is TGTGCCAGCAGCCTTTACAATGAGCAGTTCTTC. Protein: CASSLYNEQFF.

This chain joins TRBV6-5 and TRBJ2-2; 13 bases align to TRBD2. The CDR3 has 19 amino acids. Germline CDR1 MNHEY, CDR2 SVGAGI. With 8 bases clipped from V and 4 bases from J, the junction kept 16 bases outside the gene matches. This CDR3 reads CASRLRPTSGGHFTGELFF. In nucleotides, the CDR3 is TGTGCCAGCCGGCTCCGGCCGACTAGCGGGGGGCACTTCACCGGGGAGCTGTTTTTT.

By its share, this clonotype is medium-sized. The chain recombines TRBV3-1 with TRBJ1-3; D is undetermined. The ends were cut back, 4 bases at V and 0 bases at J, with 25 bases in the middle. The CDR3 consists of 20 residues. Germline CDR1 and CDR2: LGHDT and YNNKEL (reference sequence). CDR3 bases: TGTGCCAGCAGCCGCTATGTCACCCCTCCCCGGGAGAGCTCTGGAAACACCATATATTTT. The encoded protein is CASSRYVTPPRESSGNTIYF.

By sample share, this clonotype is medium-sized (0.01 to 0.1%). The CDR3 loop is CASRFGTGPNEKLFF. CDR3 DNA: TGTGCCAGCAGATTTGGGACAGGGCCCAATGAAAAACTGTTTTTT. The chain recombines TRBV12-3 or TRBV12-4 with TRBJ1-4; 9 nucleotides line up with TRBD1. Trimming at V came to 6 bases and at J to 5 bases, leaving 7 bases not matched to a gene. The length of the CDR3 is 15 residues.

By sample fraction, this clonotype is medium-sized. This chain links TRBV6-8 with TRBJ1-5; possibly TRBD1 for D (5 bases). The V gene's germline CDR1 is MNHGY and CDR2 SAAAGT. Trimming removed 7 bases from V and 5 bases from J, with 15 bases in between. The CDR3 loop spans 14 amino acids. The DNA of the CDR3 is TGTGCCAGCATCGGGGGTGGGGGAGATCAGCCCCAGCATTTT. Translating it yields CASIGGGGDQPQHF.

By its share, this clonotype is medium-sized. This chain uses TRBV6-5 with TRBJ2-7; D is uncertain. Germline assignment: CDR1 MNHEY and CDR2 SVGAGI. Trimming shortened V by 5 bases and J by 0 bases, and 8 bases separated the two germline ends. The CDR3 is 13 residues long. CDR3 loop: CASSPTNSYEQYF. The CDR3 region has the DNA TGTGCCAGCAGTCCGACAAACTCCTACGAGCAGTACTTC.